This T cell receptor beta chain emerged from a study of blood T cell repertoires in COVID-19. The overall study: Some COVID-19 samples were acute and others convalescent; all came from the United States, Italy and Spain. From T cells, B-cell-depleted T cells, or PBMCs came the material, which was cDNA or gDNA.

The trim removed 8 bases at V and 3 bases at J, leaving 6 bases unmatched. This CDR3 spans 14 amino acids. Germline V gene sequence: CDR1 SNHLY, CDR2 FYNNEI. Here immunoSEQ multiplex PCR was the method, and the copy in TCRdb shows in-frame clones only, minus some. The sample records roughly 100,000 clones, around 79% being singletons. The sequenced material came from peripheral blood. The V call is TRBV2, the J call TRBJ2-3; TRBD2 agrees at 9 bases. This receptor was taken from a man aged 65 to 85 with active or convalescent COVID-19. For the CDR3, the DNA is TGTGCCAGCCTTAGCGGGGGCCCTACAGATACGCAGTATTTT. Translating it yields CASLSGGPTDTQYF.